These 28 T cell receptor beta chains were sequenced from one sample in a study of cytomegalovirus exposure and HLA in healthy donors. Profiling relied on immunoSEQ multiplex PCR, and the TCRdb table lists in-frame clones only, not all of them. The data show about 240,000 clones, with 85% to 90% seen just once and around 2.6% held by the top ten. Specimen: PBMCs. These receptors were taken from a young man in good health and CMV-seronegative.

This chain joins TRBV4-1 and TRBJ2-3; a possible D gene is TRBD1 (5 bases). Germline values: CDR1 MGHRA, CDR2 YSYEKL. This CDR3 spans 17 amino acids. Trimming took off 0 bases at V and 5 bases at J, with 18 bases between the two ends. The CDR3 DNA is TGCGCCAGCAGCCAAGAGCCCGGTAGTAGGGGTAAAGATACGCAGTATTTT. It encodes CASSQEPGSRGKDTQYF.

The sample holds a few counts of this clone. The chain employs TRBV4-1 and TRBJ2-2; perhaps TRBD2 as D (5 bases). This CDR3 contains 15 residues. Trimming took off 4 bases at V and 4 bases at J, with 13 bases between the two ends. The V gene's germline CDR1 is MGHRA and CDR2 YSYEKL. The DNA for the CDR3 is TGCGCCAGCAGCCCAGAACCCCGGGGCACCGGGGAGCTGTTTTTT. This translates into CASSPEPRGTGELFF.

The chain links TRBV21-1 to TRBJ1-1. TRBV21-1 is a pseudogene locus. The CDR3 spans 16 residues. CDR3 amino acids: CASSKVVRGGNTEAFF. The CDR3 bases are TGTGCCAGCAGCAAAGTTGTTCGTGGAGGGAACACTGAAGCTTTCTTT.

The chain carries TRBV6-5 and TRBJ1-2; D gene ambiguous. Germline V gives CDR1 MNHEY, CDR2 SVGAGI. This CDR3 is built from 15 residues. Trimming pared 4 bases from V and 7 bases from J, leaving 19 bases between. The CDR3, as DNA: TGTGCCAGCAGTTCCACTCACCGGGATGTGAGTGGCTACACCTTC. Encoded protein: CASSSTHRDVSGYTF.

The chain carries TRBV5-1 and TRBJ2-5; 15 positions agree with TRBD2. Germline V gene sequence: CDR1 SGHRS, CDR2 YFSETQ. This CDR3 spans 19 amino acids. With V trimmed by 3 bases and J by 1 base, 10 bases remained unmatched. The CDR3: CASSSGLAGGKRSQETQYF. The CDR3 nucleotides read TGCGCCAGCAGCTCGGGACTAGCGGGGGGTAAAAGATCCCAAGAGACCCAGTACTTC. Full variable domain (outside the CDR3, taken from reference TRBV5-1 and TRBJ2-5): KAGVTQTPRYLIKTRGQQVTLSCSPISGHRSVSWYQQTPGQGLQFLFEYFSETQRNKGNFPGRFSGRQFSNSRSEMNVSTLELGDSALYLCASSSGLAGGKRSQETQYFGPGTRLLVL.

This chain joins TRBV18 and TRBJ2-7; possible D gene TRBD2, 5 bases. This CDR3 contains 15 residues. Germline V gives CDR1 KGHSH, CDR2 LQKENI. Trimming took 0 bases from V and 0 from J, leaving 9 bases between them. The CDR3 nucleotides are TGTGCCAGCTCACCACCCGGTCTAGCCTCCTACGAGCAGTACTTC. Translating gives CASSPPGLASYEQYF. The variable domain in full, with the rest retrieved from reference TRBV18 and TRBJ2-7, is NAGVMQNPRHLVRRRGQEARLRCSPMKGHSHVYWYRQLPEEGLKFMVYLQKENIIDESGMPKERFSAEFPKEGPSILRIQQVVRGDSAAYFCASSPPGLASYEQYFGPGTRLTVT.

The J gene is TRBJ1-1, the V gene TRBV7-9, with D unclear. The germline gives CDR1 SEHNR, CDR2 FQNEAQ (reference sequence). The CDR3 extends over 14 amino acids. The V and J ends lost 1 base and 0 bases respectively, with 6 bases between them. The CDR3 protein is CASSLDTLNTEAFF. CDR3 nucleotide sequence: TGTGCCAGCAGCTTAGACACCCTGAACACTGAAGCTTTCTTT.

Here the CDR3 DNA reads TGTGCCTGGAGTGCCCAGGGGTACGAGCAGTACTTC. This codes for CAWSAQGYEQYF. This chain uses TRBV30 with TRBJ2-7; TRBD1 is a possible D gene (6 bases). The CDR3 runs 12 residues. V dropped 1 base and J dropped 4 bases, with 8 bases sitting between them. Germline CDR1 and CDR2: GTSNPN and SVGIG (reference sequence).

The rearrangement links TRBV9 to TRBJ2-3; TRBD2 agrees at 13 bases. The V gene end was trimmed by 5 bases and the J gene end by 4 bases; junction bases not matched to a gene: 10. The germline CDR1 and CDR2 sequences are SGDLS and YYNGEE. This CDR3 is 17 amino acids long. CDR3: CASRDGLAGVYPDTQYF. The CDR3, as DNA: TGTGCCAGCAGGGACGGACTAGCGGGAGTATACCCAGATACGCAGTATTTT. Full variable domain (remainder filled in from reference TRBV9 and TRBJ2-3): DSGVTQTPKHLITATGQRVTLRCSPRSGDLSVYWYQQSLDQGLQFLIQYYNGEERAKGNILERFSAQQFPDLHSELNLSSLELGDSALYFCASRDGLAGVYPDTQYFGPGTRLTVL.

V gene TRBV20-1 combines with J gene TRBJ2-7; a weak D match, TRBD2 (5 bases). This CDR3 spans 11 amino acids. Germline values: CDR1 DFQATT, CDR2 SNEGSKA (reference sequence). Trimming cost V 7 bases and J 4 bases, with 11 bases left between them. CDR3 in DNA: TGCAGTGTAGCGCCAGGATACGAGCAGTACTTC. It translates to CSVAPGYEQYF.

A remark on this clone: A read error may account for a junction end that differs from germline. This chain joins TRBV15 and TRBJ2-1, with 7 positions matching TRBD1. Germline-derived CDR1 and CDR2 are LNHNV and YYDKDF (reference sequence). This CDR3 region has 15 residues. The CDR3 DNA reads as TGTGCCACCAGCAGACCCGGGACAGTGTACAATGAGCGGTTCTTC. Its protein product is CATSRPGTVYNERFF.

The sample holds one count of this clone. The rearrangement joins TRBV12-5 to TRBJ1-6, with 7 bases that match TRBD1. Germline lookup yields CDR1 LGHNT and CDR2 FRNRAP. V lost 1 base, J lost 5 bases, and 5 bases stayed unmatched. CDR3 length equals 16 residues. The CDR3 DNA follows: TGTGCTAGTGGTTTGGGGGGGACAGTTAATAATTCACCCCTCCACTTT. This codes for CASGLGGTVNNSPLHF.

This clone was seen a single time. V is TRBV10-3 and J is TRBJ1-2; 8 positions match TRBD1. CDR1 is ENHRY and CDR2 is SYGVKD in the germline V gene. The trim removed 10 bases at V and 4 bases at J, leaving 11 bases unmatched. The CDR3 extends over 14 amino acids. The CDR3 nucleotides are TGTGCCACCTTTACAACCGGGACAGGCTATGGCTACACCTTC. It encodes CATFTTGTGYGYTF.

The chain employs TRBV6-6 and TRBJ1-2, with D maybe TRBD1 (5 bases). V was trimmed by 6 bases and J by 6 bases, leaving 8 bases between them. The germline gives CDR1 MNHNY, CDR2 SVGAGI (reference sequence). CDR3 length: 11 residues. The CDR3 sequence: CASSQGDGYTF. For the CDR3, the DNA is TGTGCCAGCAGCCAGGGTGATGGCTACACCTTC.

The rearrangement links TRBV6-6 to TRBJ1-2; a possible D gene is TRBD1 (6 bases). Germline V gives CDR1 MNHNY, CDR2 SVGAGI (reference sequence). The CDR3 covers 12 residues. Trimming pared 6 bases from V and 8 bases from J, leaving 13 bases between. The CDR3: CASRPGQRGYTF. CDR3 nucleotide sequence: TGTGCCAGCAGACCCGGACAGAGAGGCTACACCTTC.

A word on this clone: Additional DNA sequences in this sample encode the identical CDR3. The J gene is TRBJ2-5, the V gene TRBV27, with a weak D call TRBD1 (6 bases). CDR1 and CDR2 from the germline V gene are MNHEY and SMNVEV (reference sequence). Trimming removed 3 bases at V and 2 bases at J, with 10 bases between. This CDR3 comprises 14 residues. CDR3 DNA sequence: TGTGCCAGCAGTTTTCTGGACAGTCAAGAGACCCAGTACTTC. Its translation is CASSFLDSQETQYF.

V usage is TRBV7-2 and J usage is TRBJ1-2, with D possibly TRBD1 on 5 matching bases. The V gene lost 2 bases and the J gene lost 6 bases, with 19 bases spanning the gap. The germline V gene encodes CDR1 SGHTA and CDR2 FQGNSA. There are 16 residues in the CDR3. The CDR3 here is CASSLNGGRLGDGYTF. The CDR3 coding sequence is TGTGCCAGCAGCTTAAACGGCGGCAGGTTAGGGGATGGCTACACCTTC.

With regard to this clone: Germline is not matched at one junction end, which may reflect a read error. The rearrangement joins TRBV6-1 to TRBJ2-7, with a weak D call TRBD1 (5 bases). Germline assignment: CDR1 MNHNS and CDR2 SASEGT. The CDR3 has 14 residues. CDR3 in DNA: TGTGCCAGCAGTGAAGCCTTAACCACAGGTCGCGGTCCTTTC. Its translation is CASSEALTTGRGPF.

The chain combines TRBV30 with TRBJ2-3, with D possibly being TRBD1 (5 bases). Trimming left V 1 base short and J 6 bases short, with 17 bases between. The CDR3 spans 15 residues. CDR1 and CDR2 from the germline V gene are GTSNPN and SVGIG (reference sequence). The CDR3 DNA is TGTGCCTGGAGTGCGCTCCGTCTAAAGGGGGATACGCAGTATTTT. Residues: CAWSALRLKGDTQYF. The full variable domain, rest sourced from reference TRBV30 and TRBJ2-3, is SQTIHQWPATLVQPVGSPLSLECTVEGTSNPNLYWYRQAAGRGLQLLFYSVGIGQISSEVPQNLSASRPQDRQFILSSKKLLLSDSGFYLCAWSALRLKGDTQYFGPGTRLTVL.

The V gene is TRBV10-3, the J gene TRBJ2-1; D call uncertain. The CDR3 has 15 residues. Germline-derived CDR1 and CDR2 are ENHRY and SYGVKD. Trimming cost V 2 bases and J 0 bases, with 8 bases left between them. The CDR3 region is CAISEVTNSYNEQFF. The DNA of the CDR3 is TGTGCCATCAGTGAGGTGACAAACTCCTACAATGAGCAGTTCTTC.

The chain couples TRBV2 to TRBJ2-7, with D perhaps matching TRBD2 (5 bases). The length of the CDR3 is 14 residues. The ends were cut back, 5 bases at V and 4 bases at J, with 15 bases in the middle. Per germline, CDR1 SNHLY and CDR2 FYNNEI. This CDR3 is CASSPPRTDYEQYF. The CDR3 nucleotides read TGTGCCAGCAGTCCGCCTCGGACTGATTACGAGCAGTACTTC.

The chain links TRBV5-1 to TRBJ1-2; tentative D call: TRBD1 (6 bases). The germline V and J ends were trimmed by 6 bases and 2 bases, with 14 bases remaining between them. CDR1 SGHRS and CDR2 YFSETQ come from the germline V gene. The CDR3 is 14 residues long. The CDR3 DNA follows: TGCGCCAGCACTCCGGGACACGAAAACTATGGCTACACCTTC. Protein sequence: CASTPGHENYGYTF.

This clone was seen only a few times. The rearrangement links TRBV6-5 to TRBJ1-5; 7 nucleotides align to TRBD1. V shed 6 bases, J shed 2 bases, and the junction held 4 bases outside the gene matches. The CDR3 consists of 14 residues. In germline, CDR1 is MNHEY, CDR2 SVGAGI. The CDR3 DNA follows: TGTGCCAGCAGGCAGACAGGGCGCAATCAGCCCCAGCATTTT. The encoded protein is CASRQTGRNQPQHF.

The table lists this clone with a few counts. This rearrangement joins TRBV18 to TRBJ2-1, with 9 bases that match TRBD2. Germline V CDR1 and CDR2: KGHSH, LQKENI. The CDR3 is 15 residues long. V was pared by 4 bases and J by 7 bases, with 8 bases of the junction left unmatched. The CDR3 protein is CASSQASGIGNEQFF. The CDR3 DNA is TGTGCCAGCTCACAAGCTAGCGGGATAGGGAATGAGCAGTTCTTC.

This chain joins TRBV2 and TRBJ2-3; TRBD2 aligns across 10 bases. The V gene end was trimmed by 8 bases and the J gene end by 0 bases; junction bases not matched to a gene: 8. CDR3 length equals 16 residues. Germline V CDR1 and CDR2: SNHLY, FYNNEI. The CDR3: CASVLAGAPSTDTQYF. For the CDR3, the DNA is TGTGCCAGCGTCCTAGCGGGGGCCCCTAGCACAGATACGCAGTATTTT.

The rearrangement uses TRBV28 and TRBJ2-1; 7 nucleotides align to TRBD2. CDR3 size: 13 residues. The germline CDR1 and CDR2 sequences are MDHEN and SYDVKM. J was trimmed by 8 bases and V by 5 bases; bases with no gene match: 6. CDR3 protein: CASSPPGGHEQFF. The CDR3 nucleotides are TGTGCCAGCAGTCCGCCGGGAGGTCATGAGCAGTTCTTC.

This rearrangement joins TRBV29-1 to TRBJ2-5; D may be TRBD2 (7 bases). The J call may not be correct, given that the DNA end is closer to TRBJ2-7. CDR3 size: 13 residues. Germline-derived CDR1 and CDR2 are SQVTM and ANQGSEA. The CDR3 DNA reads TGCAGCGCGGACCTCAGGGGAGGGAACGAGCAGTACTTC. Residues: CSADLRGGNEQYF.

The chain recombines TRBV5-8 with TRBJ2-7; TRBD1 aligns across 7 bases. The V segment lost 0 bases and the J segment 7 bases; nucleotides outside the gene matches: 7. The CDR3 consists of 14 residues. CDR1 and CDR2 from the germline V gene are SGHTS and YDEGEE. CDR3 sequence: CASSLGTGSREQYF. CDR3 nucleotide sequence: TGTGCCAGCAGCTTGGGGACAGGCTCGAGGGAGCAGTACTTC. Based on the CDR3 plus reference TRBV5-8 and TRBJ2-7, the full variable domain is EAGVTQSPTHLIKTRGQQATLRCSPISGHTSVYWYQQALGLGLQFLLWYDEGEERNRGNFPPRFSGRQFPNYSSELNVNALELEDSALYLCASSLGTGSREQYFGPGTRLTVT.